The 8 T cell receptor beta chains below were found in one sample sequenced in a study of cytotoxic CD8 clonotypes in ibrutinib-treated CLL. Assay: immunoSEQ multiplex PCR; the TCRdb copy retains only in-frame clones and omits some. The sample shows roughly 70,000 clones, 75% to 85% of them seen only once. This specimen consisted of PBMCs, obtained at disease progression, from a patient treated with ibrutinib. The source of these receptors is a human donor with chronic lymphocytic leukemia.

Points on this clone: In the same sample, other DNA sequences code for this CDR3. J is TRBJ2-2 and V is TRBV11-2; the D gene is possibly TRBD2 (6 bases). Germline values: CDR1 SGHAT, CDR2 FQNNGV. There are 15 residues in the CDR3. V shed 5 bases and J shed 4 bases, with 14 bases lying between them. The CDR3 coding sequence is TGTGCCAGCAGCCTTCTAGCGAGTGGCACCGGGGAGCTGTTTTTT. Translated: CASSLLASGTGELFF.

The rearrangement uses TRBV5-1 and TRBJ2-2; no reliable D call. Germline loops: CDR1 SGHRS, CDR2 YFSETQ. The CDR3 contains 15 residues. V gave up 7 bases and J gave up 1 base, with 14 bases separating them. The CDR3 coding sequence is TGCGCCAGCTCCCGTCGAGGCGAGAACACCGGGGAGCTGTTTTTT. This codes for CASSRRGENTGELFF.

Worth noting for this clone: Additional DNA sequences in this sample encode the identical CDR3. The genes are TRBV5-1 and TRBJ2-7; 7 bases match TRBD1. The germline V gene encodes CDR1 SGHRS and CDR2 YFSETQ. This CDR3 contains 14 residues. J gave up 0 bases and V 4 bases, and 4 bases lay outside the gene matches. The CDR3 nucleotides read TGCGCCAGCAGCCTAGCAGGGGGCTCCTACGAGCAGTACTTC. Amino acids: CASSLAGGSYEQYF.

The CDR3: CASIPQARGLYEQYF. CDR3 DNA sequence: TGTGCCAGCATTCCGCAGGCCAGGGGGCTTTACGAGCAGTACTTC. This chain uses TRBV6-1 with TRBJ2-7; 8 bases match TRBD1. Germline assignment: CDR1 MNHNS and CDR2 SASEGT. V was clipped by 7 bases and J by 4 bases; unmatched bases: 12. This CDR3 is 15 amino acids long.

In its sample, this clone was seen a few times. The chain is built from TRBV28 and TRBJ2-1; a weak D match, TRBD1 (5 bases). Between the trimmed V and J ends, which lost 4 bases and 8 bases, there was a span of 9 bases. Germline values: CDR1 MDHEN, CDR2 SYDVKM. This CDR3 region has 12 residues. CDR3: CASSYPGYEQFF. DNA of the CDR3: TGTGCCAGCAGTTACCCAGGGTATGAGCAGTTCTTC.

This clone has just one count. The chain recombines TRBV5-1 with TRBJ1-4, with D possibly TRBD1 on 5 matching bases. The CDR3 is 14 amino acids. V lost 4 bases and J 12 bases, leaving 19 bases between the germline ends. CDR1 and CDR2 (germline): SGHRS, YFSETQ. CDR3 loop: CASSPRQGAGELFF. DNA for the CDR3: TGCGCCAGCAGCCCCCGGCAAGGGGCTGGGGAACTGTTTTTT.

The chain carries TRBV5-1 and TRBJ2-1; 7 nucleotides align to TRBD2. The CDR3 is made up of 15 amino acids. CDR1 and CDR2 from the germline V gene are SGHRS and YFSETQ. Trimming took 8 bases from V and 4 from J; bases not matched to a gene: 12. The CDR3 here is CASALGGREYNEQFF. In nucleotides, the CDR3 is TGCGCCAGTGCACTTGGAGGGCGGGAGTACAATGAGCAGTTCTTC.

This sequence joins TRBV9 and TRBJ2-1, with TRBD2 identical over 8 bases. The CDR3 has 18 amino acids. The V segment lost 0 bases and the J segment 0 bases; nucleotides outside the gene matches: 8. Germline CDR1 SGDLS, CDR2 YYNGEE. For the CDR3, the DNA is TGTGCCAGCAGCGTAGGGGACGGGAGGGCCTTCTCCTACAATGAGCAGTTCTTC. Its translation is CASSVGDGRAFSYNEQFF.